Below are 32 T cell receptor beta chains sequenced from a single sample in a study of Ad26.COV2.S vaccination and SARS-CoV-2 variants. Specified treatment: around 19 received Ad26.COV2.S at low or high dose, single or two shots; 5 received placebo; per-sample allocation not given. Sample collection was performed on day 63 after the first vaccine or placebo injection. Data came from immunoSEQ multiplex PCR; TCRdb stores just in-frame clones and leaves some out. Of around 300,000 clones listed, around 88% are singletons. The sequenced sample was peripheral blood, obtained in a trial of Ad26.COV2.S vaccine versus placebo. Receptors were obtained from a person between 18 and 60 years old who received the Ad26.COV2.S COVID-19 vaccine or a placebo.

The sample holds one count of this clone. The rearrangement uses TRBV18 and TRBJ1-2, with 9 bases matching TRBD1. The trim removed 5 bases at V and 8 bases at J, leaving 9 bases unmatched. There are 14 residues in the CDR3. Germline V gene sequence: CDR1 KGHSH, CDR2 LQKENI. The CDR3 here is CASSTGTGIAGYTF. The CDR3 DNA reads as TGTGCCAGCTCAACCGGGACAGGGATCGCCGGCTACACCTTC.

As DNA, the CDR3 is TGTGCCAGTAGTATGAGGGACACTTGGAACACTGAAGCTTTCTTT. Translating gives CASSMRDTWNTEAFF. The chain is built from TRBV19 and TRBJ1-1; possibly TRBD1 for D (6 bases). CDR3 size: 15 residues. Trimming shortened V by 3 bases and J by 1 base, and 12 bases separated the two germline ends. The germline V gene encodes CDR1 LNHDA and CDR2 SQIVND (reference sequence).

The CDR3 region has the DNA TGTGCCAGCAGCGTAACCGAGCCGCGGGGGGGCCCTAAAGCCCTACCTGGAAACACCATATATTTT. It yields the protein CASSVTEPRGGPKALPGNTIYF. The V call is TRBV9, the J call TRBJ1-3, with TRBD1 as a possible D gene (6 bases). V dropped 1 base and J dropped 2 bases, with 31 bases sitting between them. This CDR3 region has 22 residues. Per the germline V gene, CDR1 is SGDLS and CDR2 is YYNGEE. Full variable domain (rest looked up from reference TRBV9 and TRBJ1-3): DSGVTQTPKHLITATGQRVTLRCSPRSGDLSVYWYQQSLDQGLQFLIQYYNGEERAKGNILERFSAQQFPDLHSELNLSSLELGDSALYFCASSVTEPRGGPKALPGNTIYFGEGSWLTVV.

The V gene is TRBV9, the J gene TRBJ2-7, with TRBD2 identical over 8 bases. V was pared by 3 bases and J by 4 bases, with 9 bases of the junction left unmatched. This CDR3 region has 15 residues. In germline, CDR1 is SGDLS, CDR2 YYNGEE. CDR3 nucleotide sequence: TGTGCCAGCAGCGCAAGAGCGGGAGCTGTGTACGAGCAGTACTTC. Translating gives CASSARAGAVYEQYF.

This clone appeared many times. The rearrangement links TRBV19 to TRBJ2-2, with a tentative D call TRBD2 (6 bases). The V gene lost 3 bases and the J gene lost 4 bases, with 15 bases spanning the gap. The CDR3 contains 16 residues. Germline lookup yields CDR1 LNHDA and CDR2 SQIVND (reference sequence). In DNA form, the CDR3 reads TGTGCCAGTAGTATCCGGGGGTCAAGTGGCACCGGGGAGCTGTTTTTT. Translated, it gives CASSIRGSSGTGELFF.

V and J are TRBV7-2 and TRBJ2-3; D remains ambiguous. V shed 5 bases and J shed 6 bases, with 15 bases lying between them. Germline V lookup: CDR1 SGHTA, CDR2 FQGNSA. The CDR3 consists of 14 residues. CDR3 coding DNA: TGTGCCAGCAGCCCCCTCGTGTCCACCGATACGCAGTATTTT. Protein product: CASSPLVSTDTQYF.

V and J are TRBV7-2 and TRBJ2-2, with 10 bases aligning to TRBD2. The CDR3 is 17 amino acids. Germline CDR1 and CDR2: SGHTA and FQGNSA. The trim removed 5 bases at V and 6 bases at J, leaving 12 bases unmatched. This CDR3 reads CASSLIVAGGGSGELFF. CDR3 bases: TGTGCCAGCAGCCTCATCGTAGCGGGAGGAGGATCCGGGGAGCTGTTTTTT. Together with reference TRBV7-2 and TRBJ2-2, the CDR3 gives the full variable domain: GAGVSQSPSNKVTEKGKDVELRCDPISGHTALYWYRQSLGQGLEFLIYFQGNSAPDKSGLPSDRFSAERTGGSVSTLTIQRTQQEDSAVYLCASSLIVAGGGSGELFFGEGSRLTVL.

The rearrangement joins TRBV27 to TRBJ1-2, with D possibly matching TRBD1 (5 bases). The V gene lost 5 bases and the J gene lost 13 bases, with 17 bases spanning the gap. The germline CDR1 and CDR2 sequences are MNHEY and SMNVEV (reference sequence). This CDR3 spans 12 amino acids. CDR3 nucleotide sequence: TGTGCCAGCAGTCGAGGGACGGTGTTGCTCACCTTC. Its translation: CASSRGTVLLTF.

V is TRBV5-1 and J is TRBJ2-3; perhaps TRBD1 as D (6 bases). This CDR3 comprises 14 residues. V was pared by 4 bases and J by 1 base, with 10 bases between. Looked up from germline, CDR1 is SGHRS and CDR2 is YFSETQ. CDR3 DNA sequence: TGCGCCAGCAGCATACAGGGAGGCACAGATACGCAGTATTTT. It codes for CASSIQGGTDTQYF.

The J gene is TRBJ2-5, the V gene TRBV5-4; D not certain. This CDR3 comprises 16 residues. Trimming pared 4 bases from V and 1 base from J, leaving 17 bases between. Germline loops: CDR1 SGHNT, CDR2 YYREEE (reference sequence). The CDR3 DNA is TGTGCCAGCAGCGCCGGACCTCCCAACATCCAAGAGACCCAGTACTTC. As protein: CASSAGPPNIQETQYF.

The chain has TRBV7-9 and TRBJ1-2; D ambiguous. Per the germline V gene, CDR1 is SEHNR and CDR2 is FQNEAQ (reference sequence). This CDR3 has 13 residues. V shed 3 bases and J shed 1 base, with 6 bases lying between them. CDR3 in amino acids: CASSLSSNYGYTF. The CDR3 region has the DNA TGTGCCAGCAGCTTGTCAAGTAACTATGGCTACACCTTC.

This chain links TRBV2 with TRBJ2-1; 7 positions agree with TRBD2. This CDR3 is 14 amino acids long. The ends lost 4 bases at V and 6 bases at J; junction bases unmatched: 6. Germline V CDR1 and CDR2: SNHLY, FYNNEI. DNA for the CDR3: TGTGCCAGCAGTGGCAGGGACTACCTCAATGAGCAGTTCTTC. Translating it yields CASSGRDYLNEQFF.

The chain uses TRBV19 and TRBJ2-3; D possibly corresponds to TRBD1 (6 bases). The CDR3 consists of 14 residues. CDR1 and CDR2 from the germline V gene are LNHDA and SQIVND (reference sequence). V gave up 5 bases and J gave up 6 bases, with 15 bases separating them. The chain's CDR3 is CASSGPGTSDTQYF. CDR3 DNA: TGTGCCAGTAGTGGCCCCGGGACATCGGATACGCAGTATTTT.

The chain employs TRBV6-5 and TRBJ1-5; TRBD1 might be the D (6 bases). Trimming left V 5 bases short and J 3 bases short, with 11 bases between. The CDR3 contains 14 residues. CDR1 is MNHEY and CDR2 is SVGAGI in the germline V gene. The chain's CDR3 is CASSLQGLNQPQHF. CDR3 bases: TGTGCCAGCAGTCTACAGGGCCTCAATCAGCCCCAGCATTTT.

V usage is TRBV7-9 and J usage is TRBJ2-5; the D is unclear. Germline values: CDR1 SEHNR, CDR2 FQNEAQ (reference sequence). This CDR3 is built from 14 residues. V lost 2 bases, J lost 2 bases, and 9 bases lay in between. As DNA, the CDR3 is TGTGCCAGCAGCTTATGGGTAGAGCAAGAGACCCAGTACTTC. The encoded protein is CASSLWVEQETQYF.

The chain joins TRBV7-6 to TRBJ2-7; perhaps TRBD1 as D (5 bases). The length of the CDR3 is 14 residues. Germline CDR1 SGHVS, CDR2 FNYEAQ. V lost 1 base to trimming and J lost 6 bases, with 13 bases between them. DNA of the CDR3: TGTGCCAGCAGCTTAGGGTCTTGGGGCATCGAGCAGTACTTC. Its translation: CASSLGSWGIEQYF.

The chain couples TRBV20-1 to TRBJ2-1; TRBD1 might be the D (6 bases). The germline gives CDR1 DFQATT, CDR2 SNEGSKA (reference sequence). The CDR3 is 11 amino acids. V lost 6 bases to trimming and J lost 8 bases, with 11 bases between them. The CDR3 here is CSAIRQDEQFF. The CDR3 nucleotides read TGCAGTGCCATAAGACAGGATGAGCAGTTCTTC.

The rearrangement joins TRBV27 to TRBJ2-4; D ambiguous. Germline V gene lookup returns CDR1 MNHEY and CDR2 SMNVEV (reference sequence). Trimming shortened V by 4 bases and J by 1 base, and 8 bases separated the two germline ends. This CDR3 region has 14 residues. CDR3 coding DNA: TGTGCCAGCAGTTCGCCGGATGCCAAAAACATTCAGTACTTC. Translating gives CASSSPDAKNIQYF.

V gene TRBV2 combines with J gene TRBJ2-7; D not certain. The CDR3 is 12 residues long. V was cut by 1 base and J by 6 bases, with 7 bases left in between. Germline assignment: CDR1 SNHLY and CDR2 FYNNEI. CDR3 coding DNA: TGTGCCAGCAGTGAAGTTTTGCTCGAGCAGTACTTC. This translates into CASSEVLLEQYF.

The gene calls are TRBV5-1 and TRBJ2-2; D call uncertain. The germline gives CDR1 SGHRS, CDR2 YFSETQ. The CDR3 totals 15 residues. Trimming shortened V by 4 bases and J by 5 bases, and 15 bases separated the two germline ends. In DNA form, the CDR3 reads TGCGCCAGCAGCGAGCAGTCGCGGAAGACCGGGGAGCTGTTTTTT. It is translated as CASSEQSRKTGELFF.

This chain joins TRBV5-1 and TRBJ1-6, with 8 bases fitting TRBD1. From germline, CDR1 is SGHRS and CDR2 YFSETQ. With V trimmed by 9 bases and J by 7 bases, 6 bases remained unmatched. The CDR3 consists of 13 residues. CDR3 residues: CATRQGMNSPLHF. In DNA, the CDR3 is TGCGCCACCCGACAGGGGATGAATTCACCCCTCCACTTT.

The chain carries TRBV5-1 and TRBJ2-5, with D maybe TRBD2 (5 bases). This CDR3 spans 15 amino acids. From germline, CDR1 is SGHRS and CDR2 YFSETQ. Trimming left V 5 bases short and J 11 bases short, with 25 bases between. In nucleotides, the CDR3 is TGCGCCAGCAGGGCCCGGAGGAGCATATTCGAAAGGCAGTACTTC. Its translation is CASRARRSIFERQYF.

The CDR3 is CASSQEQGVDEKLFF. DNA of the CDR3: TGTGCCAGCAGCCAAGAACAGGGAGTCGATGAAAAACTGTTTTTT. The rearrangement links TRBV3-1 (or the pseudogene TRBV3-2) to TRBJ1-4; weak D call: TRBD1 (6 bases). The CDR3 has 15 amino acids. CDR1 and CDR2 from the germline V gene are LGHDT and YNNKEL (reference sequence). V was pared by 0 bases and J by 6 bases, with 11 bases between.

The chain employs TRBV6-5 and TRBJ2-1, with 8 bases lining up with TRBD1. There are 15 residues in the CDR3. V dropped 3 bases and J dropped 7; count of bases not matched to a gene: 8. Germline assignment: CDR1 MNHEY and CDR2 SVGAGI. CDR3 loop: CASSYTGTGRNEQFF. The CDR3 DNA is TGTGCCAGCAGTTATACCGGGACAGGTAGGAATGAGCAGTTCTTC.

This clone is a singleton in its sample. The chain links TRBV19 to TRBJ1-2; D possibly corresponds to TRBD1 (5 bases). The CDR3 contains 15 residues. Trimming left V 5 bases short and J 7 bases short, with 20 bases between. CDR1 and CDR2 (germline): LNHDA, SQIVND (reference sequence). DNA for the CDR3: TGTGCCAGTAGTTTCCGGGACGGCCTAGAGGGTGGCTACACCTTC. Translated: CASSFRDGLEGGYTF.

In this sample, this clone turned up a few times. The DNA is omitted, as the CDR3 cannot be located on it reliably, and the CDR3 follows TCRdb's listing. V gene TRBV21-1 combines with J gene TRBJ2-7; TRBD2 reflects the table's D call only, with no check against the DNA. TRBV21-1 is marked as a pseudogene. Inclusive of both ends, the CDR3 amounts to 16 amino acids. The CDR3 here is CASSKVGGGSSYEQYF.

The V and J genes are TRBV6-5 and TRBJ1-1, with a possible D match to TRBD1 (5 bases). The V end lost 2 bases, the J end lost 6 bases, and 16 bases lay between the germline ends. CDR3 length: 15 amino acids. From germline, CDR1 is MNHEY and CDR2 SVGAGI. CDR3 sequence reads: CASSYVRWGSAEAFF. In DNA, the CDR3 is TGTGCCAGCAGTTACGTGCGTTGGGGGTCGGCTGAAGCTTTCTTT.

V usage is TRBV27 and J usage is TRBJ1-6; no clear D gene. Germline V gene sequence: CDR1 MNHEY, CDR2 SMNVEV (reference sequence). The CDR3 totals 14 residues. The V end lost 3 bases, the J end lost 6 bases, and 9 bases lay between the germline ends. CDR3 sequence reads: CASSFREGNSPLHF. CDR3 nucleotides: TGTGCCAGCAGTTTCCGCGAGGGTAATTCACCCCTCCACTTT.

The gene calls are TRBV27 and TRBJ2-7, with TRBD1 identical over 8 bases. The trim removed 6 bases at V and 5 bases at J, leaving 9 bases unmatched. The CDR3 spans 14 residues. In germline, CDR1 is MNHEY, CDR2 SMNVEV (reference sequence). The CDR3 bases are TGTGCCAGCAGCCTGACAGGGGTGGCGAACGAGCAGTACTTC. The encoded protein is CASSLTGVANEQYF.

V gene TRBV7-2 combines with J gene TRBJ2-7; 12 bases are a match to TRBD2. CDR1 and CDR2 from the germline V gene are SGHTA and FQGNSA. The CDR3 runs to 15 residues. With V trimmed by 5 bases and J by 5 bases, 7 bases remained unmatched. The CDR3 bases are TGTGCCAGCAGCACTAGACTAGCGGGGGCCGACGAGCAGTACTTC. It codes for CASSTRLAGADEQYF.

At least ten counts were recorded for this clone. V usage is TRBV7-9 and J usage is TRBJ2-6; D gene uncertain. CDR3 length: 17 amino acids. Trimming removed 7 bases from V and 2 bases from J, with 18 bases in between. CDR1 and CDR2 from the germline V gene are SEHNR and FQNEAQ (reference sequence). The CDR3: CASTLILGGTGANVLTF. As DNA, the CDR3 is TGTGCCAGCACCTTGATTCTGGGTGGTACTGGGGCCAACGTCCTGACTTTC. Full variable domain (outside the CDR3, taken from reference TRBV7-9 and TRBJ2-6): DTGVSQNPRHKITKRGQNVTFRCDPISEHNRLYWYRQTLGQGPEFLTYFQNEAQLEKSRLLSDRFSAERPKGSFSTLEIQRTEQGDSAMYLCASTLILGGTGANVLTFGAGSRLTVL.

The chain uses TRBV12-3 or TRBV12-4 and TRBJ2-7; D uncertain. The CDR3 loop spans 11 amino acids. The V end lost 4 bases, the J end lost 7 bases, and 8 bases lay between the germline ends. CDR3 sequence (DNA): TGTGCCAGCAGTTCCTCGTTTGAGCAGTACTTC. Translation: CASSSSFEQYF.